The 19 T cell receptor beta chains below all came from one sample that was sequenced in a study of a mutant IDH1 vaccine in newly diagnosed glioma. Specified time point: baseline, week 1 (first vaccination visit). Treatment denoted: pre-vaccination baseline after standard-of-care therapy. The data were produced by immunoSEQ multiplex PCR, yet TCRdb's version contains in-frame clones alone and is incomplete. The repertoire has tens of thousands of clones, 83% of them found once; the top ten carry roughly 7.1%. Sequenced here: PBMCs, sampled from a glioma patient treated with radiotherapy, temozolomide or both. The receptors shown here come from a woman aged 45-59 years with glioma.

The rearrangement uses TRBV18 and TRBJ1-4; 8 positions match TRBD1. This CDR3 spans 14 amino acids. Germline V gene lookup returns CDR1 KGHSH and CDR2 LQKENI. V was pared by 6 bases and J by 7 bases, with 7 bases of the junction left unmatched. CDR3 DNA: TGTGCCAGCTCGCCTAACAGGGGGGTTGAAAAACTGTTTTTT. As protein: CASSPNRGVEKLFF.

V is TRBV6-6 and J is TRBJ1-2; 7 bases are shared with TRBD1. Germline V gene lookup returns CDR1 MNHNY and CDR2 SVGAGI (reference sequence). V lost 9 bases, J lost 4 bases, and 5 bases stayed unmatched. There are 12 residues in the CDR3. The CDR3 region has the DNA TGTGCCAGTCTAGGACAGGTCTATGGCTACACCTTC. It codes for CASLGQVYGYTF.

The genes are TRBV7-2 and TRBJ1-2; 9 bases are shared with TRBD1. V trimming: 5 bases; J trimming: 5 bases; junction bases outside the gene matches: 6. Germline V gene sequence: CDR1 SGHTA, CDR2 FQGNSA. The CDR3 runs to 14 residues. The CDR3 is CASSAGTGRYGYTF. CDR3 sequence (DNA): TGTGCCAGCAGCGCCGGGACAGGGCGTTATGGCTACACCTTC.

The J gene is TRBJ1-5, the V gene TRBV19; D ambiguous. Trimming pared 1 base from V and 3 bases from J, leaving 7 bases between. CDR1 and CDR2 from the germline V gene are LNHDA and SQIVND (reference sequence). This CDR3 spans 14 amino acids. CDR3 in DNA: TGTGCCAGTAGTATAGCTCAGTTCAATCAGCCCCAGCATTTT. Translated: CASSIAQFNQPQHF.

The chain uses TRBV9 and TRBJ1-2, with D perhaps TRBD1 (5 bases). The ends were cut back, 4 bases at V and 7 bases at J, with 14 bases in the middle. CDR1 is SGDLS and CDR2 is YYNGEE in the germline V gene. The CDR3 sequence is 13 residues long. CDR3 sequence reads: CASSTQGLSGYTF. DNA for the CDR3: TGTGCCAGCAGCACCCAGGGTCTAAGTGGCTACACCTTC.

The CDR3: CASSWGTRGTSEQYF. The DNA of the CDR3 is TGTGCCAGCAGCTGGGGGACTAGGGGGACCTCCGAGCAGTACTTC. J is TRBJ2-7 and V is TRBV5-4, with TRBD2 matching over 8 bases. Looked up from germline, CDR1 is SGHNT and CDR2 is YYREEE (reference sequence). The CDR3 contains 15 residues. Germline trimming cut 3 bases from V and 6 bases from J; bases unmatched to any gene: 11.

This clone was seen once. J is TRBJ1-1 and V is TRBV7-2; no clear D. The CDR3 covers 15 residues. Trimming removed 5 bases from V and 4 bases from J, with 17 bases in between. Germline CDR1 reads SGHTA; CDR2 reads FQGNSA. The CDR3 sequence is CASSPRPTGGTEAFF. In DNA, the CDR3 is TGTGCCAGCAGCCCCCGCCCGACGGGAGGCACTGAAGCTTTCTTT.

This clone turned up a few times. The chain uses TRBV2 and TRBJ1-2; no firm D call. Trimming cost V 6 bases and J 0 bases, with 14 bases left between them. This CDR3 has 15 amino acids. Germline V lookup: CDR1 SNHLY, CDR2 FYNNEI. CDR3 sequence: CASRLQDGANYGYTF. The CDR3 DNA sequence: TGTGCCAGCAGATTGCAGGACGGTGCTAACTATGGCTACACCTTC.

J is TRBJ1-2 and V is TRBV6-5, with D perhaps matching TRBD1 (6 bases). Germline CDR1 and CDR2: MNHEY and SVGAGI. Trimming removed 2 bases at V and 4 bases at J, with 11 bases between. This CDR3 is built from 14 residues. The CDR3 sequence is CASSYADSGYGYTF. CDR3 sequence (DNA): TGTGCCAGCAGTTACGCGGACAGTGGCTATGGCTACACCTTC.

This chain links TRBV27 with TRBJ2-1; the D gene is possibly TRBD2 (6 bases). The CDR3 extends over 14 amino acids. V dropped 3 bases and J dropped 5 bases, with 11 bases sitting between them. Germline assignment: CDR1 MNHEY and CDR2 SMNVEV (reference sequence). CDR3 bases: TGTGCCAGCAGTTTCCCGGGACTCAACAATGAGCAGTTCTTC. Translation: CASSFPGLNNEQFF.

This sequence joins TRBV5-5 and TRBJ2-7; D is tentatively TRBD1 or TRBD2 (5 bases each). V was trimmed by 4 bases and J by 3 bases, leaving 17 bases between them. CDR3 length: 15 amino acids. Germline V lookup: CDR1 SGHKS, CDR2 YYEKEE (reference sequence). CDR3: CASSLLPRDRYEQYF. Here the CDR3 DNA reads TGTGCCAGCAGCCTACTTCCCCGGGACCGCTACGAGCAGTACTTC. Complete variable domain (other parts from reference TRBV5-5 and TRBJ2-7): DAGVTQSPTHLIKTRGQQVTLRCSPISGHKSVSWYQQVLGQGPQFIFQYYEKEERGRGNFPDRFSARQFPNYSSELNVNALLLGDSALYLCASSLLPRDRYEQYFGPGTRLTVT.

J is TRBJ1-2 and V is TRBV21-1. TRBV21-1 corresponds to a pseudogene. The CDR3 has 16 amino acids. The CDR3, as DNA: TGTGCCAGCAGCATGGGAGGTGGCGGTTATAACTATGGCTACACCTTC. This codes for CASSMGGGGYNYGYTF.

This clone was detected once. The rearrangement uses TRBV7-2 and TRBJ1-2; D not resolved. Germline-derived CDR1 and CDR2 are SGHTA and FQGNSA. The germline V and J ends were trimmed by 5 bases and 0 bases, with 10 bases remaining between them. This CDR3 is built from 14 residues. The CDR3 is CASSPPPANYGYTF. The CDR3 DNA is TGTGCCAGCAGCCCTCCTCCAGCTAACTATGGCTACACCTTC.

The count of this clone is one. The chain employs TRBV10-1 and TRBJ1-4; D perhaps matches TRBD1 (6 bases). In germline, CDR1 is WNHNN, CDR2 SYGVQD (reference sequence). Trimming removed 0 bases from V and 11 bases from J, with 16 bases in between. The CDR3 has 15 residues. The chain's CDR3 is CASSESTGTLRKLFF. CDR3 DNA sequence: TGCGCCAGCAGTGAGTCTACAGGGACTTTGAGGAAACTGTTTTTT.

The CDR3 spells CASSRLAGGVNEQFF. The CDR3 DNA follows: TGTGCCAGCAGCCGACTAGCGGGGGGGGTAAATGAGCAGTTCTTC. The rearrangement uses TRBV7-9 and TRBJ2-1, with 14 bases aligning to TRBD2. V lost 5 bases, J lost 7 bases, and 4 bases stayed unmatched. This CDR3 region has 15 residues. Germline V gene lookup returns CDR1 SEHNR and CDR2 FQNEAQ (reference sequence).

V gene TRBV5-1 combines with J gene TRBJ1-1, with D hard to call. Germline-derived CDR1 and CDR2 are SGHRS and YFSETQ. Trimming took off 4 bases at V and 1 base at J, with 8 bases between the two ends. The CDR3 extends over 13 amino acids. CDR3 nucleotide sequence: TGCGCCAGCAGCGCACGACAGAACACTGAAGCTTTCTTT. This translates into CASSARQNTEAFF.

This clone was found once. The chain carries TRBV6-5 and TRBJ2-3; a weak D match, TRBD1 (6 bases). Per the germline V gene, CDR1 is MNHEY and CDR2 is SVGAGI. V was clipped by 9 bases and J by 5 bases, with 18 bases between them. The CDR3 spans 14 residues. The CDR3 coding sequence is TGTGCCAGTAAGACAGGCGTCTTGGGAGATACGCAGTATTTT. Its translation is CASKTGVLGDTQYF.

The chain has TRBV9 and TRBJ1-6; D might be TRBD1 (5 bases). The CDR3 has 14 residues. The V gene lost 0 bases and the J gene lost 7 bases, with 8 bases spanning the gap. The germline V gene encodes CDR1 SGDLS and CDR2 YYNGEE. CDR3 region: CASSVDQGNSPLHF. CDR3 DNA sequence: TGTGCCAGCAGCGTAGATCAGGGAAATTCACCCCTCCACTTT.

The CDR3 here is CASSEVPGAQPQHF. In DNA form, the CDR3 reads TGTGCCAGCAGTGAAGTTCCAGGGGCTCAGCCCCAGCATTTT. The chain carries TRBV6-1 and TRBJ1-5, with D perhaps TRBD1 (6 bases). The CDR3 spans 14 residues. Between the trimmed V and J ends, which lost 1 base and 6 bases, there was a span of 10 bases. The germline gives CDR1 MNHNS, CDR2 SASEGT.